This TCR beta chain is from a study of shared clonotypes between healthy human individuals. Points from the study as a whole: As a rule, naive subsets had a larger estimated richness than memory subsets.

Worth noting for this clone: Its antigen is as yet unknown.

Libraries were prepared by immunoSEQ multiplex PCR; TCRdb keeps only in-frame clonotypes and omits some of them. There are over a million clones in the sample; about 84% occur only once, and 0.5% to 0.6% lies in the top ten. This clonotype was obtained from a man between 18 and 35 years old in good health. Some clones in this sample may be carry-over from other donors' samples. Input material: memory CD4+ T cells from PBMCs. Subset defined: CD45RA-negative fraction.

The CDR3 region has the DNA TGTGCCAGCTCACCGACCGTACAGGCCGTGAATCAGCCCCAGCATTTT. Translating gives CASSPTVQAVNQPQHF. V gene TRBV18 combines with J gene TRBJ1-5; tentative D call: TRBD1 (5 bases). The germline CDR1 and CDR2 sequences are KGHSH and LQKENI. The CDR3 extends over 16 amino acids. The germline V and J ends were trimmed by 3 bases and 4 bases, with 16 bases remaining between them.